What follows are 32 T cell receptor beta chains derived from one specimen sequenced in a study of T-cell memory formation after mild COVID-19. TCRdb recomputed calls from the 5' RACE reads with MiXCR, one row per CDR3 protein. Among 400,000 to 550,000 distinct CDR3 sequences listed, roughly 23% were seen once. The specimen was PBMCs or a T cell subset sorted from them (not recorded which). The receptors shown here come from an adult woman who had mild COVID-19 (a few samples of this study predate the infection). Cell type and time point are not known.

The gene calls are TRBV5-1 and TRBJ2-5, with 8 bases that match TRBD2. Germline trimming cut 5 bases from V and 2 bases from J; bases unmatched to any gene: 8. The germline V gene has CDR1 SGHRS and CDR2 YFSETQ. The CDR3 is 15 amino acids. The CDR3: CASRRTGGRQETQYF. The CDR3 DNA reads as TGCGCCAGCAGAAGAACGGGGGGGCGTCAAGAGACCCAGTACTTC.

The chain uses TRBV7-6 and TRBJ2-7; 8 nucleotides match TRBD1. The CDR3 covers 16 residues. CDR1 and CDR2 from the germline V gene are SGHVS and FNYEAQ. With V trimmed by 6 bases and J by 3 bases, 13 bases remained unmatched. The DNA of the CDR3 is TGTGCCAGCAGTCTCGACAGGGGTCAAATGGGCTACGAGCAGTACTTC. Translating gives CASSLDRGQMGYEQYF.

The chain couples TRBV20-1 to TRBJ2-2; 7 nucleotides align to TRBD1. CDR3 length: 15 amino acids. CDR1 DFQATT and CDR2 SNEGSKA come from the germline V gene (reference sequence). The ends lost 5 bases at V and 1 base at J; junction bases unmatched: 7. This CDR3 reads CSALRRDRNTGELFF. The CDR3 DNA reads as TGCAGTGCTCTACGCCGGGACAGGAACACCGGGGAGCTGTTTTTT.

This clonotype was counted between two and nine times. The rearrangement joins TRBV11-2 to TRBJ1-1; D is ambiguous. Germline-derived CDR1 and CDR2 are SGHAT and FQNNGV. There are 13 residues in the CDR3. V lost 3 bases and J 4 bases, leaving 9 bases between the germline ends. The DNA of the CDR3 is TGTGCCAGCAGCTTTCAAGATGGCACTGAAGCTTTCTTT. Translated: CASSFQDGTEAFF.

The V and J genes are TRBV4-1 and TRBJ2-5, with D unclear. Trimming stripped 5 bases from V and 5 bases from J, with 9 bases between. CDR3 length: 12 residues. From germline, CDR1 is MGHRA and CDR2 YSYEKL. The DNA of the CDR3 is TGCGCCAGCAGCTCCGCGACGGAGACCCAGTACTTC. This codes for CASSSATETQYF.

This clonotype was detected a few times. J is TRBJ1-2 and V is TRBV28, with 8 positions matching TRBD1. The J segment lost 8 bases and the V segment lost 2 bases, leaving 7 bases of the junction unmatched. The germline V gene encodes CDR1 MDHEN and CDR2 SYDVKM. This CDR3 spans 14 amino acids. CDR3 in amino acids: CASSLGSGGDGYTF. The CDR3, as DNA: TGTGCCAGCAGTTTAGGGTCAGGGGGCGACGGCTACACCTTC.

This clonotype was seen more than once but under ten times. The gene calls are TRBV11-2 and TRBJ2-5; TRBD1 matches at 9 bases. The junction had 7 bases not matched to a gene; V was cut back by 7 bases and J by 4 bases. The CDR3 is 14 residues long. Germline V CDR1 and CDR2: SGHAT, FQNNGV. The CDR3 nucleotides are TGTGCCAGCAAAATCGGGACAGGGTTAGAGACCCAGTACTTC. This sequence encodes CASKIGTGLETQYF.

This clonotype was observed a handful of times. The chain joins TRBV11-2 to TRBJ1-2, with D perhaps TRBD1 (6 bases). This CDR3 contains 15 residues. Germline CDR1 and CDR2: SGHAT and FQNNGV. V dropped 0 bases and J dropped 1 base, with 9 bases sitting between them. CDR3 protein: CASSLEGAVNYGYTF. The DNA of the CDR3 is TGTGCCAGCAGCTTAGAGGGGGCCGTTAACTATGGCTACACCTTC.

The CDR3 here is CATQGSYEQYF. The CDR3 nucleotides are TGTGCCACCCAGGGGTCCTACGAGCAGTACTTC. V usage is TRBV21-1 and J usage is TRBJ2-7; TRBD1 reflects the table's D call only, with no check against the DNA. TRBV21-1 is listed as a pseudogene. The CDR3 is made up of 11 amino acids.

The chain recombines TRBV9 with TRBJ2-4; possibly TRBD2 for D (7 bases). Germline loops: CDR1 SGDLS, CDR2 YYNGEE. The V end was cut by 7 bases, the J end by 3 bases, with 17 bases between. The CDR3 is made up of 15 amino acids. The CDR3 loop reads CASGRGVHVKNIQYF. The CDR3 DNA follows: TGTGCCAGCGGGAGGGGGGTCCACGTCAAAAACATTCAGTACTTC.

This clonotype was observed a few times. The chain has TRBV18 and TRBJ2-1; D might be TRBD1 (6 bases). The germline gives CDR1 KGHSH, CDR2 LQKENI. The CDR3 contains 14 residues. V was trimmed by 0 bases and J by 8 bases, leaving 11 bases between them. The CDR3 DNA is TGTGCCAGCTCACCACCGGGGCCAGGGGATGAGCAGTTCTTC. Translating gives CASSPPGPGDEQFF.

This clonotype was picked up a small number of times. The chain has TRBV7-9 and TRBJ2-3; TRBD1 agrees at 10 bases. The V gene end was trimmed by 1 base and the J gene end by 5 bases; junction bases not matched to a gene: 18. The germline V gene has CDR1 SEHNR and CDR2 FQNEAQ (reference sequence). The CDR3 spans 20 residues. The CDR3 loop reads CASSLVVSGTGVTMRDTQYF. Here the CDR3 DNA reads TGTGCCAGCAGCTTAGTCGTATCGGGGACAGGGGTCACAATGAGAGATACGCAGTATTTT.

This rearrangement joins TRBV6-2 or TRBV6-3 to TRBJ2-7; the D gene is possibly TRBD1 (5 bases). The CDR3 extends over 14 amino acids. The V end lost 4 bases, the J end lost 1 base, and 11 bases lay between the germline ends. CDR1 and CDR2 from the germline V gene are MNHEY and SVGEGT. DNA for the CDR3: TGTGCCAGCAGTTGGGGCAGGCCTTCCTACGAGCAGTACTTC. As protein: CASSWGRPSYEQYF.

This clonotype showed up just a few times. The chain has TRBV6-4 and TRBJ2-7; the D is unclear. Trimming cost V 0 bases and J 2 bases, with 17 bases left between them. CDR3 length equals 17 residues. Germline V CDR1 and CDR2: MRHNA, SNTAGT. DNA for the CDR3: TGTGCCAGCAGTGACTCGGGAAGGCATTACGACGCCTACGAGCAGTACTTC. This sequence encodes CASSDSGRHYDAYEQYF.

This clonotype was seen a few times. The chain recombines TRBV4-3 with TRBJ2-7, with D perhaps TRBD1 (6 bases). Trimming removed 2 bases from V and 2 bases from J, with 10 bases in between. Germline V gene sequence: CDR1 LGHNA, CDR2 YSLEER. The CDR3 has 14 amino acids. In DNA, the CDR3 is TGCGCCAGCAGCCAACACAGGGACCCCTACGAGCAGTACTTC. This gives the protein CASSQHRDPYEQYF.

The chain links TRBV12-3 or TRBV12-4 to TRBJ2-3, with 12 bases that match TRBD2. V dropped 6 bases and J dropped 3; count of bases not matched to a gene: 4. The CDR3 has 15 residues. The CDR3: CASRPSGGATDTQYF. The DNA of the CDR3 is TGTGCCAGCAGACCTAGCGGGGGGGCGACAGATACGCAGTATTTT.

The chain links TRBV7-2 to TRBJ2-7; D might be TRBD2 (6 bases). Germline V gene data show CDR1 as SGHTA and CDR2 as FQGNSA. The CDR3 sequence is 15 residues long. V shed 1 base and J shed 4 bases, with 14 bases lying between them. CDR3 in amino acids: CASSLESGLFYEQYF. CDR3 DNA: TGTGCCAGCAGCTTAGAGAGTGGACTATTTTACGAGCAGTACTTC.

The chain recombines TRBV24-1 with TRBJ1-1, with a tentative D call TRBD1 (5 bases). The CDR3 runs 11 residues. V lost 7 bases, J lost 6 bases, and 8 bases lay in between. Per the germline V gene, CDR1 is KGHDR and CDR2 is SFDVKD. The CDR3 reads CATSRGAEAFF. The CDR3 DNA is TGTGCCACCAGCCGGGGGGCTGAAGCTTTCTTT.

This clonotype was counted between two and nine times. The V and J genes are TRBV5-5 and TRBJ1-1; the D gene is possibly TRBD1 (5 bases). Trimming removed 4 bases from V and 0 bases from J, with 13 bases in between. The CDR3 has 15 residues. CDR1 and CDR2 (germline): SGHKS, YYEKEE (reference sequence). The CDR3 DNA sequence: TGTGCCAGCAGCCCGGACAATACAATGAACACTGAAGCTTTCTTT. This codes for CASSPDNTMNTEAFF.

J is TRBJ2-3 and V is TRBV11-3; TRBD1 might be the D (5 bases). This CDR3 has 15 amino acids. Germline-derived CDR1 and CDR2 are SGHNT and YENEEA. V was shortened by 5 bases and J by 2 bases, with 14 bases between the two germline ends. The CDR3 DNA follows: TGTGCCAGCAGCCCCCGAGTGACAGACACAGATACGCAGTATTTT. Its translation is CASSPRVTDTDTQYF.

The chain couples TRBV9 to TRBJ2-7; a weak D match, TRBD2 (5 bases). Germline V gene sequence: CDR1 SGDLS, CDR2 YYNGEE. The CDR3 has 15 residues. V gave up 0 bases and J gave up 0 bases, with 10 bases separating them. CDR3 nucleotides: TGTGCCAGCAGCGTAGCTGACGGGATCTCCTACGAGCAGTACTTC. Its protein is CASSVADGISYEQYF.

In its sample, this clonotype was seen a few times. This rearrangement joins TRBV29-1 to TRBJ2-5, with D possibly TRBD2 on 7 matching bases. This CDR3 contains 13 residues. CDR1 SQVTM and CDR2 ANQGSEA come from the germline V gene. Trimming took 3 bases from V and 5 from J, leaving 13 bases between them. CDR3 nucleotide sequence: TGCAGCGTTGAGCCCGGGGGGCTGGAGACCCAGTACTTC. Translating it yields CSVEPGGLETQYF.

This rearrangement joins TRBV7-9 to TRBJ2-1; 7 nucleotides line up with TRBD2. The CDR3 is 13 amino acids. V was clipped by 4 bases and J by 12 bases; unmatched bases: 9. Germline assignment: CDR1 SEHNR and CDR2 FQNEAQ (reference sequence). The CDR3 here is CASSSRPGLLQFF. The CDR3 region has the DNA TGTGCCAGCAGCTCGAGGCCGGGACTATTGCAGTTCTTC.

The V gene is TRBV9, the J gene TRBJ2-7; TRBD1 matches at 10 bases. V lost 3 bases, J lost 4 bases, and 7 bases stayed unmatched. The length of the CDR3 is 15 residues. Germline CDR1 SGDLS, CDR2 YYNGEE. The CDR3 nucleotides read TGTGCCAGCAGCGCCTCCGGGACAGGGGCATACGAGCAGTACTTC. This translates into CASSASGTGAYEQYF.

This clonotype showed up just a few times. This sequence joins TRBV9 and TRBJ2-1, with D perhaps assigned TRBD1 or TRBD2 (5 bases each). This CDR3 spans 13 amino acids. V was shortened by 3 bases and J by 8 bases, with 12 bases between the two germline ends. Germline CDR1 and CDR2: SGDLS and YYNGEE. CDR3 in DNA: TGTGCCAGCAGCGGGGGACCCAGCGATGAGCAGTTCTTC. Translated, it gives CASSGGPSDEQFF. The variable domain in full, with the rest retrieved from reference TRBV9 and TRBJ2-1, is DSGVTQTPKHLITATGQRVTLRCSPRSGDLSVYWYQQSLDQGLQFLIQYYNGEERAKGNILERFSAQQFPDLHSELNLSSLELGDSALYFCASSGGPSDEQFFGPGTRLTVL.

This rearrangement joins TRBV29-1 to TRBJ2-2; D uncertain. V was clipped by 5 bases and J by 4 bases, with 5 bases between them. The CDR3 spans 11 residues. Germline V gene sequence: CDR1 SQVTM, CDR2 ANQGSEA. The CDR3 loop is CSVLTTGELFF. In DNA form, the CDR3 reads TGCAGCGTTCTGACCACCGGGGAGCTGTTTTTT.

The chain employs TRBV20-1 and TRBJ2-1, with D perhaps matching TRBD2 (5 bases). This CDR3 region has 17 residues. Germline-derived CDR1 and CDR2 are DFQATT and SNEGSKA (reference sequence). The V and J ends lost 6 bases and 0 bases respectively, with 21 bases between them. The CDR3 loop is CSAPGTGEKPSYNEQFF. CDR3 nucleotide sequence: TGCAGTGCCCCGGGTACCGGGGAGAAGCCCTCCTACAATGAGCAGTTCTTC.

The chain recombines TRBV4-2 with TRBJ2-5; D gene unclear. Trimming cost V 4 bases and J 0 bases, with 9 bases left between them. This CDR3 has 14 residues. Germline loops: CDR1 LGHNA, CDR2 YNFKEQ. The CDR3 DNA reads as TGTGCCAGCAGCCTCCCACGGGACCAAGAGACCCAGTACTTC. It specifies CASSLPRDQETQYF.

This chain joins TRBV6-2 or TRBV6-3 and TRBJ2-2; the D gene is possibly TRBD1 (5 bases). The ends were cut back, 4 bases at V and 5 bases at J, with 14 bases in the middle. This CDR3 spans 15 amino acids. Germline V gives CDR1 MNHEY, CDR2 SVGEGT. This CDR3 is CASSFRDSATGELFF. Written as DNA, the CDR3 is TGTGCCAGCAGTTTTAGAGACAGTGCTACCGGGGAGCTGTTTTTT.

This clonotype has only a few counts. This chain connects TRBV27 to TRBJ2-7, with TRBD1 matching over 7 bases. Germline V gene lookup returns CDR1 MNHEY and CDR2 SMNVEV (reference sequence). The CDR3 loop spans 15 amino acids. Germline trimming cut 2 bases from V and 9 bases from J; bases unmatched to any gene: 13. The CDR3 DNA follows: TGTGCCAGCAGTTTAGAAGGACAGGAGGCTTCTGGGCAGTACTTC. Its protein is CASSLEGQEASGQYF.

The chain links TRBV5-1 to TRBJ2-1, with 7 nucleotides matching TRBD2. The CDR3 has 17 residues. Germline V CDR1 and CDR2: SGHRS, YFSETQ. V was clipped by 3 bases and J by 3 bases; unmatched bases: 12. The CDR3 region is CASSSLGPAGYYNEQFF. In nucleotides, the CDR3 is TGCGCCAGCAGCTCCCTGGGGCCAGCGGGGTACTACAATGAGCAGTTCTTC.

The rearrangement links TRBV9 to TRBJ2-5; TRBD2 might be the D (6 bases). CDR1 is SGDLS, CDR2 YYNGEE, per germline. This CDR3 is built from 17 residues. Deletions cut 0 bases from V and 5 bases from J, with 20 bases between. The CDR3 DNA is TGTGCCAGCAGCGTAGGCCTAGCGTCGAGGGGACGGGAGACCCAGTACTTC. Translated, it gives CASSVGLASRGRETQYF.